This T cell receptor beta chain stems from a study of blood T cell repertoires in COVID-19. The data were produced by immunoSEQ multiplex PCR, yet TCRdb's version contains in-frame clones alone and is incomplete. Altogether 360,000 or so clones are present, roughly four fifths being singletons, with the ten largest covering approximately 4.7%. Recruitment covered about two dozen US areas and drew participants whose ages spanned about 18 to 90 years. Cohorts were based on clinical histories the participants reported. Two negative PCRs, clearance, or symptom resolution characterized the recovered Cohort 3 donors. V was cut by 4 bases and J by 7 bases, with 8 bases left in between. Germline V CDR1 and CDR2: LNHDA, SQIVND (reference sequence). This CDR3 has 13 amino acids.

The clonotype comes from a woman aged 45-60 years who had recovered from COVID-19. This sequence joins TRBV19 and TRBJ1-6; tentatively, D is TRBD1 (6 bases). Sequenced material: PBMCs or T cells enriched from blood (not recorded which). For the CDR3, the DNA is TGTGCCAGTAGTAACGGACAGAATTCACCCCTCCACTTT. Protein product: CASSNGQNSPLHF.